The present entry profiles one T cell receptor (beta chain) with its context. As yet, its antigen is unknown. The CDR3 runs 13 residues. In germline, CDR1 is KGHSH, CDR2 LQKENI. Trimming removed 3 bases from V and 11 bases from J; junction bases left unmatched: 8. The source of the sample is a study of a mutant IDH1 vaccine in newly diagnosed glioma. Study details: Vaccination was launched 4-6 weeks after radiotherapy alone, or with temozolomide cycles.

As to time point: week 47, end of study. Doses comprised 300 ug of mutant IDH1 20-mer peptide each, plus topical imiquimod. The protocol was immunoSEQ multiplex PCR, while the TCRdb copy is restricted to in-frame clones and leaves out a portion. Of fewer than 85,000 clones listed, roughly four fifths are singletons. This chain joins TRBV18 and TRBJ1-1; the match to TRBD1 covers 8 bases. Specimen: PBMCs, collected from a glioma patient whose treatment included an IDH1 peptide vaccine. The receptor's source is a man between 35 and 55 years old with glioma. The chain's CDR3 is CASSPSRQGWAFF. The CDR3 coding sequence is TGTGCCAGCTCACCGTCGAGACAGGGGTGGGCTTTCTTT.